This TCR beta chain is from a study of blood T cell repertoires in COVID-19. Study information: The United States, Italy and Spain were the sources of the acute and convalescent COVID-19 samples.

Method: immunoSEQ multiplex PCR; TCRdb's copy keeps in-frame clones and lacks some. The sample yields about 190,000 clones, more than 75% seen once. From germline, CDR1 is MNHEY and CDR2 SVGAGI. V lost 7 bases and J 4 bases, leaving 17 bases between the germline ends. This CDR3 has 15 amino acids. This chain uses TRBV6-5 with TRBJ1-5; D might be TRBD1 (5 bases). The source of this sequence is a woman aged 18 to 35 who had recovered from COVID-19. Sequences were obtained from peripheral blood. The CDR3 DNA reads as TGTGCCAGCACCCTAGGGGTCGCGGATAATCAGCCCCAGCATTTT. It translates to CASTLGVADNQPQHF.